The 2 T cell receptor beta chains below were found in one sample sequenced in a study of lymphopenia after photon versus proton radiotherapy. The table came from immunoSEQ multiplex PCR; TCRdb's copy has only in-frame clones and leaves some out. The top ten hold around 5.1% of the sample, which has approximately 150,000 clones, less than 90% seen once. The input for sequencing was peripheral blood, taken from a patient treated with photon-based radiotherapy. The receptor set was obtained from a man aged 50-60 years with gastric cancer.

This chain joins TRBV2 and TRBJ2-1, with D perhaps matching TRBD1 (5 bases). Between the trimmed V and J ends, which lost 9 bases and 4 bases, there was a span of 10 bases. The CDR3 has 12 residues. CDR1 and CDR2 from the germline V gene are SNHLY and FYNNEI. CDR3 sequence (DNA): TGTGCCAGTAGGACAACTTACAATGAGCAGTTCTTC. Protein sequence: CASRTTYNEQFF. Filled out from reference TRBV2 and TRBJ2-1, the complete variable domain reads EPEVTQTPSHQVTQMGQEVILRCVPISNHLYFYWYRQILGQKVEFLVSFYNNEISEKSEIFDDQFSVERPDGSNFTLKIRSTKLEDSAMYFCASRTTYNEQFFGPGTRLTVL.

The CDR3 DNA sequence: TGTGCCATCAGTGAGGTAGCCGTCGATGAGCAGTTCTTC. Translating gives CAISEVAVDEQFF. The genes are TRBV10-3 and TRBJ2-1; D not certain. The germline gives CDR1 ENHRY, CDR2 SYGVKD. The CDR3 spans 13 residues. The V end was cut by 2 bases, the J end by 8 bases, with 10 bases between.